A selection of T cell receptor beta chains follows, all from one sample in a study of CD8 T cells in ankylosing spondylitis. TCRdb reanalysed the 5' RACE reads using MiXCR and keeps one entry per CDR3 protein. The sample gives hundreds of thousands of distinct CDR3 sequences, 8% to 9.5% of which show up once; approximately 6.3% is in the top ten. The sequencing input was blood, either unsorted or a sorted T cell fraction (not recorded which). These receptors all come from a male donor with ankylosing spondylitis or in good health (not recorded which). The CDR3 runs from the conserved cysteine through the conserved F or W. The order of the fields is clone size, J gene, D gene, V gene, CDR3 protein, CDR3 DNA. The D gene is left open where the match is weak. The size field is filled for only some rows; it gives once, few, many or a size class.

size: many
J: TRBJ1-2
D: -
V: TRBV5-1
CDR3: CASSLGDGKSGYTF
DNA: TGCGCCAGCAGCTTGGGGGACGGGAAGAGCGGCTACACCTTC

size: -
J: TRBJ2-3
D: TRBD2
V: TRBV7-3
CDR3: CASSTGPMGGDTQYF
DNA: TGTGCCAGCAGCACGGGACCAATGGGGGGGGATACGCAGTATTTT

size: many
J: TRBJ1-3
D: TRBD1
V: TRBV7-2
CDR3: CASSSWTGISGNTIYF
DNA: TGTGCCAGCAGCTCGTGGACAGGAATCTCTGGAAACACCATATATTTT

size: few
J: TRBJ2-3
D: -
V: TRBV11-2
CDR3: CASSLGRGKDTQYF
DNA: TGTGCCAGCAGCTTAGGCCGGGGAAAAGATACGCAGTATTTT

size: -
J: TRBJ2-3
D: TRBD2
V: TRBV20-1
CDR3: CSARDLASGGRASTDTQYF
DNA: TGCAGTGCTAGAGATCTGGCTAGCGGGGGGCGTGCTAGCACAGATACGCAGTATTTT

size: many
J: TRBJ2-1
D: TRBD2
V: TRBV20-1
CDR3: CSAREGEAGENEQFF
DNA: TGCAGTGCTAGAGAAGGGGAAGCGGGAGAAAATGAGCAGTTCTTC

size: -
J: TRBJ1-5
D: -
V: TRBV10-3
CDR3: CAIGPPGDQPQHF
DNA: TGTGCCATCGGCCCCCCCGGGGATCAGCCCCAGCATTTT

size: many
J: TRBJ2-3
D: -
V: TRBV5-1
CDR3: CASRRAGDSTDTQYF
DNA: TGCGCCAGCAGACGGGCAGGGGATAGCACAGATACGCAGTATTTT

size: many
J: TRBJ1-1
D: -
V: TRBV5-5
CDR3: CASSSGTSTEAFF
DNA: TGTGCCAGCAGCTCTGGGACGTCGACTGAAGCTTTCTTT

size: many
J: TRBJ2-3
D: TRBD2
V: TRBV7-2
CDR3: CASSLVGLALQDTQYF
DNA: TGTGCCAGCAGCTTAGTGGGACTAGCCCTCCAGGATACGCAGTATTTT

size: many
J: TRBJ2-7
D: TRBD2
V: TRBV12-3/TRBV12-4
CDR3: CASNPGGQESHEQYF
DNA: TGTGCCAGCAACCCGGGGGGGCAGGAAAGCCACGAGCAGTACTTC

size: -
J: TRBJ2-2
D: -
V: TRBV7-2
CDR3: CASSSPTEGAGELFF
DNA: TGTGCCAGCAGCTCCCCCACGGAAGGGGCCGGGGAGCTGTTTTTT

size: -
J: TRBJ2-7
D: -
V: TRBV3-1
CDR3: CASSQGLGGSEQYF
DNA: TGTGCCAGCAGCCAAGGACTGGGGGGTTCCGAGCAGTACTTC

size: many
J: TRBJ1-1
D: -
V: TRBV5-1
CDR3: CASSSGVWNTEAFF
DNA: TGCGCCAGCAGCTCGGGGGTTTGGAACACTGAAGCTTTCTTT

size: few
J: TRBJ1-1
D: -
V: TRBV7-2
CDR3: CASSPLPVKDTEAFF
DNA: TGTGCCAGCAGCCCGCTCCCAGTAAAGGACACTGAAGCTTTCTTT

size: -
J: TRBJ2-7
D: TRBD2
V: TRBV12-3/TRBV12-4
CDR3: CASSSRRTSGGLWERYF
DNA: TGTGCCAGCAGTTCCCGGCGGACTAGCGGGGGGCTTTGGGAGCGGTACTTC

size: many
J: TRBJ2-7
D: -
V: TRBV11-2
CDR3: CASSPFYQGGTSSYEQYF
DNA: TGTGCCAGCAGCCCTTTTTATCAGGGCGGCACTAGCTCCTACGAGCAGTACTTC

size: many
J: TRBJ1-2
D: -
V: TRBV12-3/TRBV12-4
CDR3: CASSLGKGHGYTF
DNA: TGTGCCAGCAGCCTGGGCAAAGGGCATGGCTACACCTTC

size: many
J: TRBJ2-1
D: TRBD2
V: TRBV5-1
CDR3: CASSVGSSGGANEQFF
DNA: TGCGCCAGCAGCGTCGGCTCTAGCGGGGGGGCAAATGAGCAGTTCTTC

size: many
J: TRBJ2-1
D: -
V: TRBV5-1
CDR3: CASSLKKAHDEQFF
DNA: TGCGCCAGCAGCTTGAAGAAGGCACACGATGAGCAGTTCTTC

size: many
J: TRBJ2-3
D: TRBD2
V: TRBV12-3/TRBV12-4
CDR3: CASRSSGSKDTQYF
DNA: TGTGCCAGCAGATCTAGCGGGAGCAAGGATACGCAGTATTTT

size: many
J: TRBJ1-6
D: -
V: TRBV7-2
CDR3: CASSPKVENWASPLHF
DNA: TGTGCCAGCAGCCCGAAGGTGGAAAACTGGGCTTCACCCCTCCACTTT

size: many
J: TRBJ1-2
D: -
V: TRBV5-1
CDR3: CASSLLGLNYGYTF
DNA: TGCGCCAGCAGCTTGTTGGGACTTAACTATGGCTACACCTTC

size: -
J: TRBJ2-3
D: TRBD2
V: TRBV6-1
CDR3: CASSPRAGVDTDTQYF
DNA: TGTGCCAGCAGTCCCAGGGCGGGAGTAGACACAGATACGCAGTATTTT

size: many
J: TRBJ2-5
D: -
V: TRBV5-1
CDR3: CASGPGRGKETQYF
DNA: TGCGCCAGCGGCCCTGGCCGGGGGAAAGAGACCCAGTACTTC

size: -
J: TRBJ2-3
D: -
V: TRBV3-1
CDR3: CASSQVASTDTQYF
DNA: TGTGCCAGCAGCCAAGTAGCTAGCACAGATACGCAGTATTTT

size: -
J: TRBJ1-2
D: -
V: TRBV3-1
CDR3: CASSQSRGSNYGYTF
DNA: TGTGCCAGCAGCCAATCCAGAGGGAGTAACTATGGCTACACCTTC

size: many
J: TRBJ2-1
D: TRBD2
V: TRBV5-1
CDR3: CASSFVRGVENEQFF
DNA: TGCGCCAGCAGCTTCGTTCGGGGGGTGGAGAATGAGCAGTTCTTC

size: many
J: TRBJ1-5
D: -
V: TRBV15
CDR3: CATSREAANQPQHF
DNA: TGTGCCACCAGCAGAGAGGCAGCAAATCAGCCCCAGCATTTT

size: many
J: TRBJ2-2
D: -
V: TRBV7-2
CDR3: CASSSPNTGELFF
DNA: TGTGCCAGCAGCTCCCCCAACACCGGGGAGCTGTTTTTT

size: many
J: TRBJ1-2
D: TRBD1
V: TRBV28
CDR3: CASRETGSGEVGYTF
DNA: TGTGCCAGCAGGGAGACAGGGAGCGGAGAAGTAGGCTACACCTTC

size: many
J: TRBJ1-1
D: -
V: TRBV5-1
CDR3: CASSASRDTEAFF
DNA: TGCGCCAGCAGCGCCTCCAGGGACACTGAAGCTTTCTTT

size: many
J: TRBJ1-5
D: TRBD1
V: TRBV6-2/TRBV6-3
CDR3: CASSYSGGDQPQHF
DNA: TGTGCCAGCAGTTACTCAGGGGGCGACCAGCCCCAGCATTTT

size: many
J: TRBJ2-7
D: -
V: TRBV7-8
CDR3: CASSFKMGDGFYEQYF
DNA: TGTGCCAGCAGCTTTAAAATGGGGGACGGATTTTACGAGCAGTACTTC

size: many
J: TRBJ2-2
D: -
V: TRBV7-7
CDR3: CASSFDDRSGELFF
DNA: TGTGCTAGCAGCTTTGATGACAGGTCCGGGGAGCTGTTTTTT

size: many
J: TRBJ1-6
D: -
V: TRBV7-8
CDR3: CASSLARASYNSPLHF
DNA: TGTGCCAGCAGCTTAGCTAGAGCCTCCTATAATTCACCCCTCCACTTT

size: many
J: TRBJ2-7
D: TRBD1
V: TRBV13
CDR3: CASSTGGLYEQYF
DNA: TGTGCCAGCAGCACAGGGGGTCTCTACGAGCAGTACTTC

size: few
J: TRBJ2-6
D: TRBD2
V: TRBV11-2
CDR3: CASSLLTSGSTGANVLTF
DNA: TGTGCCAGCAGCCTACTAACTAGCGGGAGTACTGGGGCCAACGTCCTGACTTTC

size: many
J: TRBJ1-5
D: TRBD1
V: TRBV6-1
CDR3: CASRLTGALSNQPQHF
DNA: TGTGCCAGCAGACTTACAGGGGCCCTTAGCAATCAGCCCCAGCATTTT

size: many
J: TRBJ1-3
D: -
V: TRBV7-2
CDR3: CASSLWAASGNTIYF
DNA: TGTGCCAGCAGCTTATGGGCAGCCTCTGGAAACACCATATATTTT

size: many
J: TRBJ1-6
D: -
V: TRBV5-1
CDR3: CASSLAQRDSPLHF
DNA: TGCGCCAGCAGCTTGGCCCAGCGAGATTCACCCCTCCACTTT

size: many
J: TRBJ2-1
D: TRBD2
V: TRBV5-1
CDR3: CASSSLAATTPGNEQFF
DNA: TGCGCCAGCAGCTCACTAGCGGCTACGACCCCCGGCAATGAGCAGTTCTTC

size: many
J: TRBJ2-7
D: -
V: TRBV20-1
CDR3: CSAQTDSYEQYF
DNA: TGCAGTGCTCAGACAGATTCCTACGAGCAGTACTTC

size: few
J: TRBJ2-7
D: TRBD1
V: TRBV7-2
CDR3: CASSFVGQGQYF
DNA: TGTGCCAGCAGCTTCGTCGGACAGGGGCAGTACTTC

size: -
J: TRBJ2-3
D: -
V: TRBV2
CDR3: CASRDKQGPTDTQYF
DNA: TGTGCCAGCAGGGACAAACAGGGACCCACAGATACGCAGTATTTT

size: many
J: TRBJ2-7
D: -
V: TRBV20-1
CDR3: CSARVQTGGWQQYF
DNA: TGCAGTGCTAGAGTTCAAACTGGAGGCTGGCAGCAGTACTTC

size: -
J: TRBJ1-1
D: TRBD1
V: TRBV12-3/TRBV12-4
CDR3: CASSFSGGNRNTEAFF
DNA: TGTGCCAGCAGTTTTTCAGGGGGCAACAGGAACACTGAAGCTTTCTTT

size: many
J: TRBJ1-2
D: -
V: TRBV18
CDR3: CASSPETGNTYGYTF
DNA: TGTGCCAGCTCACCAGAAACAGGGAACACCTATGGCTACACCTTC

size: many
J: TRBJ2-5
D: TRBD1
V: TRBV14
CDR3: CASSQGTGGRETQYF
DNA: TGTGCCAGCAGCCAAGGGACAGGGGGCCGGGAGACCCAGTACTTC

size: few
J: TRBJ2-5
D: TRBD2
V: TRBV27
CDR3: CASRPLAERQETQYF
DNA: TGTGCCAGCAGACCACTAGCGGAAAGACAAGAGACCCAGTACTTC

size: many
J: TRBJ2-7
D: -
V: TRBV14
CDR3: CASSQDATVPYEQYF
DNA: TGTGCCAGCAGCCAAGACGCCACGGTACCCTACGAGCAGTACTTC

size: -
J: TRBJ2-5
D: -
V: TRBV7-2
CDR3: CASSHGTYQETQYF
DNA: TGTGCCAGCAGCCACGGGACCTATCAAGAGACCCAGTACTTC

size: many
J: TRBJ2-7
D: -
V: TRBV20-1
CDR3: CSASRQGGYSSYEQYF
DNA: TGCAGTGCTAGTCGTCAGGGGGGTTATAGCTCCTACGAGCAGTACTTC

size: -
J: TRBJ2-7
D: -
V: TRBV7-9
CDR3: CASSLEGFRYEQYF
DNA: TGTGCCAGCAGCTTAGAGGGGTTTAGGTACGAGCAGTACTTC

size: many
J: TRBJ2-3
D: -
V: TRBV27
CDR3: CASSLSFGGDTQYF
DNA: TGTGCCAGCAGTTTATCCTTCGGGGGCGATACGCAGTATTTT

size: -
J: TRBJ2-1
D: TRBD2
V: TRBV14
CDR3: CASGRLAAYNEQFF
DNA: TGTGCCAGCGGACGACTAGCGGCCTACAATGAGCAGTTCTTC

size: -
J: TRBJ1-1
D: -
V: TRBV19
CDR3: CASSIRVADTEAFF
DNA: TGTGCCAGTAGTATCAGGGTCGCGGACACTGAAGCTTTCTTT